Below, 8 T cell receptor beta chains from the same sample are listed, as sequenced in a study of Ad26.COV2.S vaccination and SARS-CoV-2 variants. Libraries were prepared by immunoSEQ multiplex PCR; TCRdb keeps only in-frame clonotypes and omits some of them. This table holds about 350,000 clones, 85% found once. Treatment: around 19 received Ad26.COV2.S at low or high dose, single or two shots; about five received placebo; per-sample allocation not given. The samples were gathered on day 63 after the first injection of vaccine or placebo. The material sequenced was peripheral blood, taken in a trial of Ad26.COV2.S vaccine versus placebo. The source of these receptors is a person aged 18-60 years who received the Ad26.COV2.S COVID-19 vaccine or a placebo.

This clone was detected once. The chain links TRBV30 to TRBJ1-1; unclear D gene. The ends were cut back, 3 bases at V and 0 bases at J, with 17 bases in the middle. The length of the CDR3 is 16 residues. Germline V gene sequence: CDR1 GTSNPN, CDR2 SVGIG (reference sequence). CDR3 in DNA: TGTGCCTGGAGGGTACCTTATGGTCGAATGAACACTGAAGCTTTCTTT. It is translated as CAWRVPYGRMNTEAFF.

This chain uses TRBV6-2 or TRBV6-3 with TRBJ2-7; 8 bases agree with TRBD2. The ends lost 5 bases at V and 2 bases at J; junction bases unmatched: 2. Per the germline V gene, CDR1 is MNHEY and CDR2 is SVGEGT. CDR3 length: 13 amino acids. The CDR3 bases are TGTGCCAGCAGTGACGGGGGGGCCTACGAGCAGTACTTC. Its protein product is CASSDGGAYEQYF.

This sequence joins TRBV5-1 and TRBJ2-7, with TRBD2 as a possible D gene (6 bases). CDR3 length equals 15 residues. Germline V gives CDR1 SGHRS, CDR2 YFSETQ. Trimming took 0 bases from V and 1 from J, leaving 11 bases between them. The CDR3: CASSLAWRGSYEQYF. The CDR3 coding sequence is TGCGCCAGCAGCTTGGCTTGGAGGGGTTCCTACGAGCAGTACTTC.

A word on this clone: Other DNA sequences of this sample code for an identical CDR3. The gene calls are TRBV9 and TRBJ1-5; no definite D call. The germline gives CDR1 SGDLS, CDR2 YYNGEE. With 0 bases removed from V and 3 bases from J, the gap between germline ends came to 4 bases. This CDR3 spans 13 amino acids. For the CDR3, the DNA is TGTGCCAGCAGCGTAGGGGACAATCAGCCCCAGCATTTT. As protein: CASSVGDNQPQHF.

The gene calls are TRBV5-1 and TRBJ1-4; 12 bases agree with TRBD1. With 4 bases clipped from V and 10 bases from J, the junction kept 14 bases outside the gene matches. Looked up from germline, CDR1 is SGHRS and CDR2 is YFSETQ. There are 17 residues in the CDR3. CDR3 bases: TGCGCCAGCAGCCCGACCGGGACAGGGGGCCTGCAAGGAAAACTGTTTTTT. Protein: CASSPTGTGGLQGKLFF.

The chain employs TRBV7-6 and TRBJ2-5; the D is unclear. Germline V gene sequence: CDR1 SGHVS, CDR2 FNYEAQ. Trimming left V 5 bases short and J 1 base short, with 20 bases between. The CDR3 extends over 17 amino acids. The CDR3: CASSPMGTLGPQETQYF. CDR3 bases: TGTGCCAGCAGCCCCATGGGTACCTTGGGCCCCCAAGAGACCCAGTACTTC.

The rearrangement uses TRBV29-1 and TRBJ2-7, with a tentative D call TRBD1 (5 bases). From germline, CDR1 is SQVTM and CDR2 ANQGSEA. V shed 4 bases and J shed 7 bases, with 11 bases lying between them. The CDR3 spans 11 residues. CDR3 coding DNA: TGCAGCGTTGTTTCAGGGCGGGAGCAGTACTTC. It is translated as CSVVSGREQYF.

V gene TRBV7-8 combines with J gene TRBJ2-1; 14 bases line up with TRBD2. Germline lookup yields CDR1 SGHVS and CDR2 FQNEAQ. The ends lost 0 bases at V and 9 bases at J; junction bases unmatched: 7. The CDR3 contains 17 residues. This chain's CDR3 is CASSLAPGTSGSIEQFF. CDR3 nucleotide sequence: TGTGCCAGCAGCTTAGCCCCCGGGACTAGCGGGAGCATTGAGCAGTTCTTC.